This T cell receptor beta chain was identified during a study of T cells after yellow fever vaccination. Overall study findings and caveats: A faster peak, day 5 versus 15, was reached by the weaker secondary response.

This clonotype showed up just a few times. The target antigen is unknown. The 5'RACE template-switching step produced TCR cDNA and added a universal primer site and UMIs. In TCRdb, the 5' RACE reads were re-called with MiXCR into one record per CDR3 protein. The table shows 250,000 or so distinct CDR3 sequences, with less than 9% occurring only once. V lost 3 bases, J lost 5 bases, and 8 bases stayed unmatched. This CDR3 is 16 amino acids long. Germline V gene data show CDR1 as LNHDA and CDR2 as SQIVND (reference sequence). The sequences come from CD4+ T cells sorted from PBMCs, collected 15 days after the yellow fever booster vaccination. The chain has TRBV19 and TRBJ2-3; 10 nucleotides agree with TRBD2. This clonotype was sampled from a man aged 25 to 40 who received the YFV17D yellow fever vaccine. The CDR3 region is CASSIFSGRAKDTQYF. The CDR3, as DNA: TGTGCCAGTAGTATCTTCAGCGGGAGGGCCAAAGATACGCAGTATTTT.